The present T cell receptor (beta chain) was sequenced within a study of glioma-infiltrating T cells. This CDR3 comprises 15 residues. The V end lost 7 bases, the J end lost 0 bases, and 13 bases lay between the germline ends. TCR alpha and beta CDR3 regions were amplified from RNA using iRepertoire nested multiplex PCR. One-step reverse transcription and amplification started from approximately 100-400 ng of tissue mRNA or PBMC total RNA. TCRdb passed the multiplex PCR reads through MiXCR, listing each CDR3 protein once. The table includes around 100,000 distinct CDR3 sequences, 25% to 35% detected once. This clonotype was observed a handful of times. Its antigen is not known. Study outcomes and limitations: Tissue-blood divergence was below expectation in non-neoplastic patients, above in gliomas.

Sequencing input: glioma tissue, nonneoplastic brain tissue, or PBMCs (not recorded which). This chain joins TRBV12-3 or TRBV12-4 and TRBJ1-3, with D uncertain. This receptor was obtained from a human donor with low-grade glioma or glioblastoma, undergoing nonglioma brain surgery, or in good health (not recorded which). The CDR3 DNA follows: TGTGCCAGCAAACTCCAGGTGGGCTCTGGAAACACCATATATTTT. It translates to CASKLQVGSGNTIYF.